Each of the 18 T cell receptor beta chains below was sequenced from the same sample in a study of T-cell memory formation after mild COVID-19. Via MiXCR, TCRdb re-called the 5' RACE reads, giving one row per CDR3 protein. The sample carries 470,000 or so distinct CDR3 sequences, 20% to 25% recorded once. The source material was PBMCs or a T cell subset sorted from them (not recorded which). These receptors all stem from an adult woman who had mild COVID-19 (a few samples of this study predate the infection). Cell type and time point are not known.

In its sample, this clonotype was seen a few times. CDR3 nucleotides: TGTGCCAGCAGTCTACTGTGGGAAGAGACCCAGTACTTC. The encoded protein is CASSLLWEETQYF. The chain couples TRBV6-5 to TRBJ2-5; D call uncertain. Deletions cut 5 bases from V and 3 bases from J, with 10 bases between. CDR1 and CDR2 from the germline V gene are MNHEY and SVGAGI. The CDR3 length is 13 residues.

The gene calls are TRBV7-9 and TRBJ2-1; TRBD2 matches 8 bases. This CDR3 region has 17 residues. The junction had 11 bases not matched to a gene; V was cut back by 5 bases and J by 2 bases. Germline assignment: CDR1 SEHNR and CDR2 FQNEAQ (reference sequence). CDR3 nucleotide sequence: TGTGCCAGCAGCCCACATTGGCGGGAGGTTGCCTACAATGAGCAGTTCTTC. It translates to CASSPHWREVAYNEQFF.

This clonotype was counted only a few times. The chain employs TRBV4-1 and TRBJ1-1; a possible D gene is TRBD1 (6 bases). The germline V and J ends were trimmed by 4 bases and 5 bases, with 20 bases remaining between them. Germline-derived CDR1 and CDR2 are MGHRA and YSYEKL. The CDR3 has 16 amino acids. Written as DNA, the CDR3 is TGCGCCAGCAGCCCTACCGACAGGTCGGATTGGACTGAAGCTTTCTTT. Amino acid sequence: CASSPTDRSDWTEAFF.

CDR3 amino acids: CSVGSGETQYF. The DNA of the CDR3 is TGCAGCGTTGGGTCGGGAGAGACCCAGTACTTC. This rearrangement joins TRBV29-1 to TRBJ2-5, with D unclear. The CDR3 spans 11 residues. Germline CDR1 SQVTM, CDR2 ANQGSEA. Trimming removed 4 bases at V and 4 bases at J, with 7 bases between.

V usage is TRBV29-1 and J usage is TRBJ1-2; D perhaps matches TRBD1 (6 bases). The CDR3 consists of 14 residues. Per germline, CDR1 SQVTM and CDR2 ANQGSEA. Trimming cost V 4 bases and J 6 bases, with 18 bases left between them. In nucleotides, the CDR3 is TGCAGCGTTGGCCGAAGGGGGGCGGAGGATGGCTACACCTTC. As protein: CSVGRRGAEDGYTF.

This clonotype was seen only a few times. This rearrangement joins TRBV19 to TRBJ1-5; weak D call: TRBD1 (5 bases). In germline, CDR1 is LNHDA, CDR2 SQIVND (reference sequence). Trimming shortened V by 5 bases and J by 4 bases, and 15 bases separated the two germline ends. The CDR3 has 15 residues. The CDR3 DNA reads TGTGCCAGTAGTTGGACGCAGGGCGGGAATCAGCCCCAGCATTTT. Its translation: CASSWTQGGNQPQHF.

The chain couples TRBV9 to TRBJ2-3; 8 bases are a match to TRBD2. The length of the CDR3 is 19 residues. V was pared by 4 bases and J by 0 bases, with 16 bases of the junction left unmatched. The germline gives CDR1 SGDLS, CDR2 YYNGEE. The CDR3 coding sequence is TGTGCCAGCAGCTCACCCCTCGAGCAGCGGGGGCCAAGCACAGATACGCAGTATTTT. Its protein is CASSSPLEQRGPSTDTQYF.

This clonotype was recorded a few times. In DNA, the CDR3 is TGTGCCAGCAGTTACCGCGGACACAAGAACACAGATACGCAGTATTTT. Its protein is CASSYRGHKNTDTQYF. The chain is built from TRBV6-5 and TRBJ2-3, with D maybe TRBD1 (5 bases). CDR1 is MNHEY, CDR2 SVGAGI, per germline. V was shortened by 2 bases and J by 2 bases, with 14 bases between the two germline ends. The CDR3 loop spans 16 amino acids.

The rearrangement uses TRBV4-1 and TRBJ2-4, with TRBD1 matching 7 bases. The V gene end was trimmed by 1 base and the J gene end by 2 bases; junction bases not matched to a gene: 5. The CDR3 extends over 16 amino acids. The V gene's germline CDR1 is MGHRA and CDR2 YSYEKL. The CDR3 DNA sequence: TGCGCCAGCAGCCAAGGAAACAGGGGCTCCAAAAACATTCAGTACTTC. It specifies CASSQGNRGSKNIQYF.

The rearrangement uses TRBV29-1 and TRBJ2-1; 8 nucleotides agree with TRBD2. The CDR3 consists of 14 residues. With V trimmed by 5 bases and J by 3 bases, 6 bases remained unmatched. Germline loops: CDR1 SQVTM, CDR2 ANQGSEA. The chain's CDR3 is CSVKLGTSYNEQFF. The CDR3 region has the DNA TGCAGCGTTAAGTTGGGGACTAGCTACAATGAGCAGTTCTTC.

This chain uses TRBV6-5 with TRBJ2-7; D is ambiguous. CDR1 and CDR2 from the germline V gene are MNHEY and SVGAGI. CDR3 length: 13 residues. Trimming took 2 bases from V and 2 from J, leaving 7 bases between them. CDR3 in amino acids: CASSYEEPYEQYF. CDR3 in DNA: TGTGCCAGCAGTTACGAGGAGCCCTACGAGCAGTACTTC.

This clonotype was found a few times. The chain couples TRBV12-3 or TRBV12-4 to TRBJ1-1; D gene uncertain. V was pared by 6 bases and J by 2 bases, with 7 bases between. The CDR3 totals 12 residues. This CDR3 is CASSRSNTEAFF. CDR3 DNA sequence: TGTGCCAGCAGCCGTTCAAACACTGAAGCTTTCTTT.

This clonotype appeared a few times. CDR3 nucleotide sequence: TGCGCCAGCAGCTTGGCCCCTCAGGAGACAGATACGCAGTATTTT. Encoded protein: CASSLAPQETDTQYF. The genes are TRBV5-1 and TRBJ2-3; D is uncertain. This CDR3 has 15 amino acids. Germline V lookup: CDR1 SGHRS, CDR2 YFSETQ. Trimming stripped 0 bases from V and 3 bases from J, with 11 bases between.

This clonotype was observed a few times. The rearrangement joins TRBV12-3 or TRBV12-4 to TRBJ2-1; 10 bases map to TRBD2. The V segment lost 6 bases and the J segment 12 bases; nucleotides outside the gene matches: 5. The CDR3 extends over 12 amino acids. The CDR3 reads CASSLSGGPQFF. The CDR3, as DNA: TGTGCCAGCAGCCTTAGCGGGGGGCCGCAGTTCTTC.

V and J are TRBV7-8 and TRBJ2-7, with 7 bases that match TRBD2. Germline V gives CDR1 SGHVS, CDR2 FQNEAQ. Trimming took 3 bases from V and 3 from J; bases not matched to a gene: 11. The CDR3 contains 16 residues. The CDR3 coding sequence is TGTGCCAGCAGCTTGGATCGACTAGCCGGGGGCTACGAGCAGTACTTC. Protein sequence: CASSLDRLAGGYEQYF.

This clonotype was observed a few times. The CDR3 DNA reads as TGCGCCAGCAGCTTGGCCGGTTGGGAAGGGCGCACAGATACGCAGTATTTT. Translated, it gives CASSLAGWEGRTDTQYF. The chain employs TRBV5-1 and TRBJ2-3; D is undetermined. The CDR3 sequence is 17 residues long. The V end lost 0 bases, the J end lost 1 base, and 15 bases lay between the germline ends. Germline V CDR1 and CDR2: SGHRS, YFSETQ.

CDR3 in DNA: TGTGCCAGCAGCCAAACCCGGACAGCACCGAACACCGGGGAGCTGTTTTTT. Protein product: CASSQTRTAPNTGELFF. V is TRBV9 and J is TRBJ2-2; perhaps TRBD1 as D (6 bases). From germline, CDR1 is SGDLS and CDR2 YYNGEE. The CDR3 consists of 17 residues. V dropped 4 bases and J dropped 0 bases, with 16 bases sitting between them.

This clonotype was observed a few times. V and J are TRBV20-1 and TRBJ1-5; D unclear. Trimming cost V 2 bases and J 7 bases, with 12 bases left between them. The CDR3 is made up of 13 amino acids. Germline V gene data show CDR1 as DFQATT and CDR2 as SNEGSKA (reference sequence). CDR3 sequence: CSARLAAIQPQHF. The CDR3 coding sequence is TGCAGTGCTAGATTGGCAGCTATCCAGCCCCAGCATTTT.